Presented here are 8 T cell receptor beta chains from one specimen sequenced in a study of shared clonotypes between healthy human individuals. The data were produced by immunoSEQ multiplex PCR, yet TCRdb's version contains in-frame clones alone and is incomplete. The data show roughly 850,000 clones, with 96% seen just once and less than 0.3% held by the top ten. CD45RO-negative cells were positively selected for CCR7, leaving out terminally differentiated effector memory CD45RA+ cells. Sequencing was done on a sample of naive CD8+ T cells sorted from blood. These receptors were obtained from a man younger than 40 in good health.

In DNA form, the CDR3 reads TGTGCCAGCAGTGAAGGACAGGGCCACGAGAACACTGAAGCTTTCTTT. Translation gives CASSEGQGHENTEAFF. The chain has TRBV2 and TRBJ1-1; 7 positions agree with TRBD1. The V gene's germline CDR1 is SNHLY and CDR2 FYNNEI. The CDR3 is made up of 16 amino acids. With 1 base clipped from V and 1 base from J, the junction kept 6 bases outside the gene matches.

The chain has TRBV11-3 and TRBJ2-1; D remains unclear. CDR1 and CDR2 (germline): SGHNT, YENEEA. V lost 5 bases, J lost 0 bases, and 5 bases lay in between. There are 13 residues in the CDR3. The CDR3 DNA reads as TGTGCCAGCAGCGCTAGCTCCTACAATGAGCAGTTCTTC. Its translation is CASSASSYNEQFF.

This clone was detected once. The chain is built from TRBV7-6 and TRBJ2-5, with unresolved D. Germline V gene sequence: CDR1 SGHVS, CDR2 FNYEAQ. This CDR3 spans 15 amino acids. V lost 0 bases to trimming and J lost 1 base, with 9 bases between them. The DNA of the CDR3 is TGTGCCAGCAGCTTAGCGCTTCGCAGCCAAGAGACCCAGTACTTC. Protein product: CASSLALRSQETQYF.

The chain has TRBV6-1 and TRBJ2-5; TRBD1 matches at 7 bases. The CDR3 totals 12 residues. The germline V gene encodes CDR1 MNHNS and CDR2 SASEGT. The V gene end was trimmed by 6 bases and the J gene end by 5 bases; junction bases not matched to a gene: 3. The CDR3 loop is CASSDRVETQYF. DNA of the CDR3: TGTGCCAGCAGCGACAGGGTCGAGACCCAGTACTTC.

The chain is built from TRBV7-9 and TRBJ2-1; 7 bases agree with TRBD2. CDR3 size: 15 residues. The ends lost 2 bases at V and 9 bases at J; junction bases unmatched: 10. Germline lookup yields CDR1 SEHNR and CDR2 FQNEAQ (reference sequence). In DNA, the CDR3 is TGTGCCAGCAGCTTATCGTCGGGAGGATTGAGTGAGCAGTTCTTC. It translates to CASSLSSGGLSEQFF.

The rearrangement joins TRBV9 to TRBJ2-3, with 9 bases that match TRBD2. V shed 3 bases and J 4 bases; nucleotides not matched to a gene: 9. Per the germline V gene, CDR1 is SGDLS and CDR2 is YYNGEE. The CDR3 covers 16 residues. CDR3 sequence reads: CASSGKAGGRADTQYF. Here the CDR3 DNA reads TGTGCCAGCAGCGGAAAAGCGGGAGGAAGGGCAGATACGCAGTATTTT.

This chain uses TRBV29-1 with TRBJ1-1, with a weak D call TRBD1 (5 bases). The V end lost 2 bases, the J end lost 7 bases, and 11 bases lay between the germline ends. Per the germline V gene, CDR1 is SQVTM and CDR2 is ANQGSEA. This CDR3 contains 12 residues. In DNA form, the CDR3 reads TGCAGCGTTGAATGGTCCGGGGGTGAAGCTTTCTTT. This sequence encodes CSVEWSGGEAFF.

CDR3 sequence (DNA): TGTGCCAGCAGCGTCGGGTCAGGCAACCGGGACAGGGGGGGCACTAATGAAAAACTGTTTTTT. This sequence encodes CASSVGSGNRDRGGTNEKLFF. J is TRBJ1-4 and V is TRBV13; 11 bases align to TRBD1. Germline CDR1 PRHDT, CDR2 FYEKMQ (reference sequence). With 5 bases clipped from V and 2 bases from J, the junction kept 19 bases outside the gene matches. The CDR3 consists of 21 residues.